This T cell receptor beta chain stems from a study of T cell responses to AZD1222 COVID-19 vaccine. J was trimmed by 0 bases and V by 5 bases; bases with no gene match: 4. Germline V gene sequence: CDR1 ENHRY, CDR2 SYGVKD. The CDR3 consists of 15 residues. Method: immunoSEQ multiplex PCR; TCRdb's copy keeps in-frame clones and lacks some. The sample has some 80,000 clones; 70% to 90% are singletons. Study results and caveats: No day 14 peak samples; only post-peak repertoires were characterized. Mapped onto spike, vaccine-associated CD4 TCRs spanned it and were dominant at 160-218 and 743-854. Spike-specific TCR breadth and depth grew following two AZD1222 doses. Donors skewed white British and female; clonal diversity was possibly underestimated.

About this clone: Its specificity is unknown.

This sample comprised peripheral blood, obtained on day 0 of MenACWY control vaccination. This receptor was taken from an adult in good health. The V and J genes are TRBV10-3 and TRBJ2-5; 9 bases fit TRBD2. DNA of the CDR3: TGTGCCATCAGTCCTAGCGGGGCCGACCAAGAGACCCAGTACTTC. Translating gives CAISPSGADQETQYF.